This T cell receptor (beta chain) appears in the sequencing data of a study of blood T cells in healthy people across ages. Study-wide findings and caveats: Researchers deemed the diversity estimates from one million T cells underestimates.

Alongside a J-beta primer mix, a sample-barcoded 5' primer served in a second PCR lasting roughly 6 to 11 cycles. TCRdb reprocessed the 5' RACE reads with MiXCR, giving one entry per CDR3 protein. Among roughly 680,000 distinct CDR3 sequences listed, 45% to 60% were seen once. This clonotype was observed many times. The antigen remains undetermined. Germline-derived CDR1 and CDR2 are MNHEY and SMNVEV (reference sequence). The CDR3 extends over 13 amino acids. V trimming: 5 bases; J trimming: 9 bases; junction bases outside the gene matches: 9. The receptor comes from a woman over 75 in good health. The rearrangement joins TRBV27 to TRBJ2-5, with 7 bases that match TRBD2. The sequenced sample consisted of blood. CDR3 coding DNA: TGTGCCAGCAGTGTAGAGGATGGGGGGGCCCAGTACTTC. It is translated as CASSVEDGGAQYF.